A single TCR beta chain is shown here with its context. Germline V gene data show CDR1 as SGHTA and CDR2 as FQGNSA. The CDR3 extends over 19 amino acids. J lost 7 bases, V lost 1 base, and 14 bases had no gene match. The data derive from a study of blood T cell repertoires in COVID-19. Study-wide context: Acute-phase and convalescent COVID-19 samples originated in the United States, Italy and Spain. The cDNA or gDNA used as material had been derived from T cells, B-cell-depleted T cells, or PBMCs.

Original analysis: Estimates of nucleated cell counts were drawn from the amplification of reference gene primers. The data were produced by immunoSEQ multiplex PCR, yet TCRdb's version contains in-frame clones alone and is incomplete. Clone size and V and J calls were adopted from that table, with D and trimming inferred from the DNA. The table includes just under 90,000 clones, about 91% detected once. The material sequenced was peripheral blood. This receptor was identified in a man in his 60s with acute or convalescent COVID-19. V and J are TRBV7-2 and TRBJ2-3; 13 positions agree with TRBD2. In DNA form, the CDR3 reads TGTGCCAGCAGCTTAGGATGGGGGACTAGCGGGGTGCACATGAATACGCAGTATTTT. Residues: CASSLGWGTSGVHMNTQYF.